The clone carrying this T cell receptor beta chain was counted only a few times. The data originate from a study of blood T cells in healthy people across ages. Isolation yielded PBMCs, at least 7 million per sample, in every case. Using a J-beta primer mix together with a sample-barcoded 5' primer, a second PCR was run for roughly 6 to 11 cycles. A single record per CDR3 protein comes from TCRdb applying MiXCR to the 5' RACE reads. The sample carries almost 1 million distinct CDR3 sequences, 51% recorded once. The CDR3 runs to 16 residues. Trimming took 1 base from V and 2 from J, leaving 15 bases between them. Germline assignment: CDR1 LGHDT and CDR2 YNNKEL (reference sequence).

The receptor was derived from an older woman in good health. The chain links TRBV3-1 to TRBJ2-7, with D perhaps TRBD1 or TRBD2 (5 bases each). Sequencing used blood. The CDR3 loop reads CASSQGVGDGTYEQYF. DNA for the CDR3: TGTGCCAGCAGCCAAGGGGTAGGGGACGGAACCTACGAGCAGTACTTC.